The rows below give T cell receptor beta chains drawn from one sample of a study of radiotherapy plus CTLA-4 blockade in lung cancer. TCRdb's copy holds only in-frame clones and misses some; the assay was immunoSEQ multiplex PCR. Of approximately 47,000 clones listed, roughly four fifths were seen once; the top ten hold 3% to 4%. Material: peripheral blood, obtained from a patient treated with radiotherapy plus ipilimumab. The receptors were gathered from a human donor with non-small cell lung cancer who had stable disease on radiotherapy plus ipilimumab. Each CDR3 is given with its conserved first and last residue. A D gene is named only where the DNA matches it firmly. Clone size is not always given. Where it is, it says once, few, many or a class for expanded clones.

CDR3 protein	CDR3 DNA	V gene	D gene	J gene	clone size
CASSQERGGSNQPQHF	TGCGCCAGCAGCCAAGAGCGGGGGGGATCCAATCAGCCCCAGCATTTT	TRBV4-1	NA	TRBJ1-5	NA
CASSLGETGVTVGELFF	TGCGCCAGCAGCTTGGGAGAGACAGGGGTAACGGTCGGGGAGCTGTTTTTT	TRBV5-1	TRBD1	TRBJ2-2	few
CASSLPAEGSPLHF	TGTGCCAGCAGCCTCCCCGCTGAGGGTTCACCCCTCCACTTT	TRBV7-9	NA	TRBJ1-6	once
CASSNGLGGQYF	TGTGCCAGCAGCAACGGACTGGGCGGGCAGTACTTC	TRBV21-1	NA	TRBJ2-7	NA
CASSLPDQGAGEKLFF	TGTGCCAGCAGTTTACCTGACCAGGGGGCAGGGGAAAAACTGTTTTTT	TRBV28	TRBD1	TRBJ1-4	NA
CASSLRGTSSYNEQFF	TGCGCCAGCAGCTTGCGTGGGACTAGCAGCTACAATGAGCAGTTCTTC	TRBV5-1	TRBD2	TRBJ2-1	NA
CASYQIGGDTEAFF	TGCGCCAGCTACCAAATCGGCGGCGACACTGAAGCTTTCTTT	TRBV5-1	NA	TRBJ1-1	NA
CASQGLANTGELFF	TGTGCCAGCCAAGGACTCGCGAACACCGGGGAGCTGTTTTTT	TRBV11-2	NA	TRBJ2-2	NA
CASSPDYDISYEQYF	TGTGCCAGCTCCCCGGACTACGATATCTCCTACGAGCAGTACTTC	TRBV18	NA	TRBJ2-7	NA
CASSGTSPRAVLFF	TGTGCCAGCAGCGGGACTAGCCCGAGGGCTGTTTTGTTCTTC	TRBV9	TRBD2	TRBJ2-1	NA
CASSQTLDSLEQFF	TGTGCCAGCTCTCAGACCCTCGACAGCCTTGAGCAGTTCTTC	TRBV18	NA	TRBJ2-1	NA
CASRTIRDIRHYEQYF	TGTGCCAGCAGAACTATCCGGGACATTAGACACTACGAGCAGTACTTC	TRBV11-2	NA	TRBJ2-7	few
CASRGTSGYNEQFF	TGTGCCAGTAGAGGGACTAGCGGCTACAATGAGCAGTTCTTC	TRBV19	TRBD2	TRBJ2-1	NA
CASSLYGESSYNEQFF	TGTGCCAGCAGTTTATACGGGGAAAGCTCCTACAATGAGCAGTTCTTC	TRBV28	NA	TRBJ2-1	NA
CASSSDGILDQPQHF	TGTGCCAGCAGCTCCGACGGGATCCTAGATCAGCCCCAGCATTTT	TRBV11-2	NA	TRBJ1-5	NA
CASSLRGQGNIQYF	TGTGCCAGCAGTTTACGTGGGCAAGGAAACATTCAGTACTTC	TRBV27	NA	TRBJ2-4	NA
CASSEFRGLAGAKNIQYF	TGTGCCAGCAGTGAGTTTAGGGGACTAGCGGGAGCCAAAAACATTCAGTACTTC	TRBV2	TRBD2	TRBJ2-4	NA
CASSLSGLAGKDTQYF	TGTGCCAGCAGTTTATCGGGACTAGCGGGGAAAGATACGCAGTATTTT	TRBV28	TRBD2	TRBJ2-3	NA
CAWSGPAGGRAETQYF	TGTGCCTGGAGTGGCCCGGCTGGCGGGAGGGCCGAGACCCAGTACTTC	TRBV30	TRBD2	TRBJ2-5	NA
CASSSLGTGIPSYGYTF	TGTGCCAGCAGTTCTTTAGGGACAGGGATACCTTCCTATGGCTACACCTTC	TRBV28	TRBD1	TRBJ1-2	NA
CASTPRGGAYEQYF	TGTGCCAGTACGCCTAGAGGAGGCGCCTACGAGCAGTACTTC	TRBV19	NA	TRBJ2-7	NA
CASSLGPAGAAYEQYF	TGTGCCAGCAGCTTAGGGCCAGCGGGAGCGGCCTACGAGCAGTACTTC	TRBV7-8	TRBD2	TRBJ2-7	NA
CASSEGGTSRYEQYF	TGTGCCAGCAGTGAAGGTGGGACTAGCAGATACGAGCAGTACTTC	TRBV2	TRBD2	TRBJ2-7	NA
CASSPPLTANEKLFF	TGTGCCAGCAGTCCCCCACTAACGGCTAATGAAAAACTGTTTTTT	TRBV7-9	NA	TRBJ1-4	NA
CASSQGASVAGDQPQHF	TGCGCCAGCAGCCAGGGGGCGTCAGTCGCCGGGGATCAGCCCCAGCATTTT	TRBV4-1	NA	TRBJ1-5	NA
CASSPGTGGNEQFF	TGCGCCAGCAGCCCCGGGACAGGGGGCAATGAGCAGTTCTTC	TRBV5-1	TRBD1	TRBJ2-1	NA
CASSPQRGLSGNTIYF	TGTGCCAGCTCACCACAGCGGGGATTAAGTGGAAACACCATATATTTT	TRBV18	NA	TRBJ1-3	NA
CASSADGQVFYGYTF	TGTGCCAGCAGCGCGGATGGACAGGTCTTCTATGGCTACACCTTC	TRBV7-2	TRBD1	TRBJ1-2	NA
CATRLTNQPQHF	TGTGCCACCAGACTAACCAATCAGCCCCAGCATTTT	TRBV28	NA	TRBJ1-5	NA
CASSLGWAGEQFF	TGCGCCAGCAGCTTGGGTTGGGCGGGGGAGCAGTTCTTC	TRBV5-1	NA	TRBJ2-1	NA
CASSGQGAGGEQFF	TGTGCCAGCAGTGGACAGGGGGCAGGGGGTGAGCAGTTCTTC	TRBV25-1	TRBD1	TRBJ2-1	NA
CASSVAPTFSGRTVDTQYF	TGTGCCAGCAGCGTAGCCCCAACCTTTAGCGGGAGAACGGTGGATACGCAGTATTTT	TRBV9	TRBD2	TRBJ2-3	NA
CAIRPGRQGAIGNTIYF	TGTGCCATCAGGCCCGGGAGACAGGGGGCAATTGGAAACACCATATATTTT	TRBV10-3	TRBD1	TRBJ1-3	NA
CASSRSGREWKSTDTQYF	TGTGCCAGCAGCCGGTCGGGCCGGGAATGGAAAAGCACAGATACGCAGTATTTT	TRBV5-6	NA	TRBJ2-3	few
CASSFARGTDTQYF	TGTGCCAGCAGCTTCGCACGGGGCACAGATACGCAGTATTTT	TRBV4-2	NA	TRBJ2-3	NA
CASSPQGGTEAFF	TGTGCCAGCTCACCACAGGGAGGGACTGAAGCTTTCTTT	TRBV18	NA	TRBJ1-1	NA
CASTGTRTEAFF	TGTGCCAGCACTGGAACGAGGACTGAAGCTTTCTTT	TRBV2	NA	TRBJ1-1	NA
CASSADSWGYTF	TGTGCCAGCAGCGCCGACAGCTGGGGCTACACCTTC	TRBV5-4	NA	TRBJ1-2	NA
CASSNEDRPNQPQHF	TGTGCCAGCAGCAACGAGGACAGACCCAATCAGCCCCAGCATTTT	TRBV7-2	NA	TRBJ1-5	NA
CASSPSGTSGGLGSTQYF	TGTGCCAGCAGCCCTTCCGGGACTAGCGGGGGTTTGGGTAGTACGCAGTATTTT	TRBV9	TRBD2	TRBJ2-3	NA
CATTGTGGVNEQFF	TGTGCCACGACCGGGACAGGGGGCGTCAATGAGCAGTTCTTC	TRBV15	TRBD1	TRBJ2-1	once
CASSFPRARGRHEKLFF	TGTGCCAGCAGCTTTCCCCGGGCGAGGGGGCGACATGAAAAACTGTTTTTT	TRBV7-9	TRBD1	TRBJ1-4	NA
CAISRTDLDEQYF	TGTGCCATCAGTAGGACAGACTTGGACGAGCAGTACTTC	TRBV10-3	NA	TRBJ2-7	NA
CASSPIQGNQPQHF	TGTGCCAGCAGCCCTATACAGGGTAATCAGCCCCAGCATTTT	TRBV11-2	NA	TRBJ1-5	once
CAISESYGGRGPDTQYF	TGTGCCATCAGTGAGTCGTACGGCGGCAGGGGTCCAGATACGCAGTATTTT	TRBV10-3	NA	TRBJ2-3	once
CASSSGLAKSNTQYF	TGCGCCAGCAGCTCCGGACTAGCGAAATCTAATACGCAGTATTTT	TRBV5-1	TRBD2	TRBJ2-3	once
CASSTPPPGLAVNEQFF	TGTGCCAGCAGCACACCCCCTCCGGGACTAGCAGTCAATGAGCAGTTCTTC	TRBV7-9	TRBD2	TRBJ2-1	NA
CASSLRAAGPYEQYF	TGTGCCAGCAGCTTACGGGCAGCAGGGCCCTACGAGCAGTACTTC	TRBV7-3	NA	TRBJ2-7	NA
CASSSGTDRNQPQHF	TGTGCCAGCAGCTCCGGGACAGATCGCAATCAGCCCCAGCATTTT	TRBV5-6	TRBD1	TRBJ1-5	NA
CASRTGFTSTDTQYF	TGTGCCAGCAGGACAGGGTTTACTAGCACAGATACGCAGTATTTT	TRBV6-6	TRBD1	TRBJ2-3	NA
CASSLAGFYRLRLTGGYTF	TGTGCCAGCAGCTTAGCGGGGTTTTACAGGCTCCGTCTAACGGGCGGCTACACCTTC	TRBV7-6	NA	TRBJ1-2	NA
CASSQDKGAGDEQFF	TGCGCCAGCAGCCAAGATAAAGGAGCTGGCGATGAGCAGTTCTTC	TRBV4-1	NA	TRBJ2-1	NA
CAISSDRGRLGGGRSNEQFF	TGTGCCATCAGCTCGGACAGGGGGAGGTTAGGAGGCGGGAGAAGCAATGAGCAGTTCTTC	TRBV10-3	TRBD1	TRBJ2-1	few
CASSQDHTSRADTQYF	TGCGCCAGCAGCCAAGATCACACTAGCCGCGCAGATACGCAGTATTTT	TRBV4-3	NA	TRBJ2-3	NA
CASSFIGGETEAFF	TGTGCCAGCAGTTTTATTGGGGGGGAGACTGAAGCTTTCTTT	TRBV27	NA	TRBJ1-1	NA
CASSPQTGGFGELFF	TGTGCCAGCAGCCCCCAGACAGGGGGCTTTGGGGAGCTGTTTTTT	TRBV9	TRBD1	TRBJ2-2	NA
CASSPRGQRNTGELFF	TGCGCCAGCAGCCCCAGGGGGCAGAGGAACACCGGGGAGCTGTTTTTT	TRBV4-1	TRBD1	TRBJ2-2	once
CASSIRGLAGELGETQYF	TGTGCCAGTAGTATTCGAGGACTAGCGGGAGAGTTAGGAGAGACCCAGTACTTC	TRBV19	TRBD2	TRBJ2-5	NA